The subject of this entry is one T cell receptor beta chain. These data are taken from a study of blood T cell repertoires in COVID-19. Measured with immunoSEQ multiplex PCR; TCRdb has only the in-frame clones, and not every one. The data hold tens of thousands of clones, with approximately 83% observed a single time. Germline V gene sequence: CDR1 MNHEY, CDR2 SMNVEV (reference sequence). The CDR3 is 18 residues long. Trimming removed 4 bases from V and 0 bases from J, with 19 bases in between. Sample: peripheral blood. The TCR was taken from a man aged 35-49 years with COVID-19, enrolled during active disease. The V gene is TRBV27, the J gene TRBJ1-5, with D maybe TRBD1 (6 bases). CDR3 sequence: CASSSRAVTGHSNQPQHF. DNA for the CDR3: TGTGCCAGCAGTTCTCGGGCCGTAACAGGGCATAGCAATCAGCCCCAGCATTTT.